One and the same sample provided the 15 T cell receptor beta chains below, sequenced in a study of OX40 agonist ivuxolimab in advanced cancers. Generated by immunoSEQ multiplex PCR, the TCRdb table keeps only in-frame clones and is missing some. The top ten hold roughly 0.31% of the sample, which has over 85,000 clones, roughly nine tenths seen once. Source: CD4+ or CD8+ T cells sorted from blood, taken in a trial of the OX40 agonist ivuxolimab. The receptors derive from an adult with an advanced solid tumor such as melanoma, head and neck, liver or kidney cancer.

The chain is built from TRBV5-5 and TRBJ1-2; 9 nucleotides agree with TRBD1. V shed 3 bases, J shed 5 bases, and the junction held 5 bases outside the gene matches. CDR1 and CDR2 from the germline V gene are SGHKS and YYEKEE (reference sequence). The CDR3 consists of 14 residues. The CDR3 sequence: CASSSRTGDYGYTF. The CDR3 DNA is TGTGCCAGCAGCTCCCGGACAGGGGATTATGGCTACACCTTC. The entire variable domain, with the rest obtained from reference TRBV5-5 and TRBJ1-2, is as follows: DAGVTQSPTHLIKTRGQQVTLRCSPISGHKSVSWYQQVLGQGPQFIFQYYEKEERGRGNFPDRFSARQFPNYSSELNVNALLLGDSALYLCASSSRTGDYGYTFGSGTRLTVV.

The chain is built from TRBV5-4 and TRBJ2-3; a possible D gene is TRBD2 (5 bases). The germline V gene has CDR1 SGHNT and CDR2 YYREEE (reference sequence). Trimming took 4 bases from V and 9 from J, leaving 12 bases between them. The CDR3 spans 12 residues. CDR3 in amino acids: CASSNAGETQYF. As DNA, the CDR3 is TGTGCCAGCAGCAATGCGGGCGAGACGCAGTATTTT.

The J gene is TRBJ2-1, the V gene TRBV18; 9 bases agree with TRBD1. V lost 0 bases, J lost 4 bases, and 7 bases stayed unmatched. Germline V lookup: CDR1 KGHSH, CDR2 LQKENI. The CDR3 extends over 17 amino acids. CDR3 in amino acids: CASSPPSGGTGYNEQFF. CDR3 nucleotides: TGTGCCAGCTCACCACCGTCTGGCGGGACAGGGTACAATGAGCAGTTCTTC.

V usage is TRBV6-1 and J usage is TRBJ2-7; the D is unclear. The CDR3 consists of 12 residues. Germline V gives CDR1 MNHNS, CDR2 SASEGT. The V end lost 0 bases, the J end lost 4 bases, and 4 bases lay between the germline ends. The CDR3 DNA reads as TGTGCCAGCAGTGAAGCAGAGTACGAGCAGTACTTC. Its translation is CASSEAEYEQYF.

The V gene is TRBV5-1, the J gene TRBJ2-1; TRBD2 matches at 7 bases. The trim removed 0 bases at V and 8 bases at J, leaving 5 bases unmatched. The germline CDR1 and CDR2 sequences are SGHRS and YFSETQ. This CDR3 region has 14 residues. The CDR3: CASSLDRLAYEQFF. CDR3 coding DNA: TGCGCCAGCAGCTTGGATAGACTAGCCTATGAGCAGTTCTTC.

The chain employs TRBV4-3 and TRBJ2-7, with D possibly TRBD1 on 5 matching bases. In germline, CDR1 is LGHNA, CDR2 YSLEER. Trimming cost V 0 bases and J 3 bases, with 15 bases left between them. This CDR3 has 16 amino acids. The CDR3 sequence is CASSQDTQGLYYEQYF. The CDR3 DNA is TGCGCCAGCAGCCAAGATACCCAGGGCCTCTACTACGAGCAGTACTTC.

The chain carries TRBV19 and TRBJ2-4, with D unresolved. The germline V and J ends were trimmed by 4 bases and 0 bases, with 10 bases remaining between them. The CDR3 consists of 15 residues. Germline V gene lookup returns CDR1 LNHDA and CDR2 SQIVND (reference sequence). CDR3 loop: CASSRLFLAKNIQYF. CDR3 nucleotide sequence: TGTGCCAGTAGTAGGCTTTTCCTAGCCAAAAACATTCAGTACTTC.

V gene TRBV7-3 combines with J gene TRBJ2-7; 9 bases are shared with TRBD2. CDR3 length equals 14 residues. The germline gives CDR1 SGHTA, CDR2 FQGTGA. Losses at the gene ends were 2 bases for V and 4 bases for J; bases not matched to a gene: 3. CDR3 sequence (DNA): TGTGCCAGCAGCTTACTTGCGGGAGGGTACGAGCAGTACTTC. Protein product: CASSLLAGGYEQYF.

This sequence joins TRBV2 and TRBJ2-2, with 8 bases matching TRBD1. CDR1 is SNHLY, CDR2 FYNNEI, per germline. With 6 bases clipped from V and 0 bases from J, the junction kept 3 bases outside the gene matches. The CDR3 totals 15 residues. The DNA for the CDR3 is TGTGCCAGCAGCAAACAGGGGGCGAACACCGGGGAGCTGTTTTTT. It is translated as CASSKQGANTGELFF. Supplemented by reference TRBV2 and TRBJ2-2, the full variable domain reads EPEVTQTPSHQVTQMGQEVILRCVPISNHLYFYWYRQILGQKVEFLVSFYNNEISEKSEIFDDQFSVERPDGSNFTLKIRSTKLEDSAMYFCASSKQGANTGELFFGEGSRLTVL.

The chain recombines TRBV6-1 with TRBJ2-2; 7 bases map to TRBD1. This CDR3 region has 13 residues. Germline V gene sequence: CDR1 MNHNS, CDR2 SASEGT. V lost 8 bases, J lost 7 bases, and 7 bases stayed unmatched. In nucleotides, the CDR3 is TGTGCCAGCCTTACGACAGGGCTCGGGGAGCTGTTTTTT. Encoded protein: CASLTTGLGELFF.

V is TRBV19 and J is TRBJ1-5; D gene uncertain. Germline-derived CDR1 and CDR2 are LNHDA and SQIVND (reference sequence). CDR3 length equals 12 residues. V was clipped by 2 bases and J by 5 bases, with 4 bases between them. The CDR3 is CASSISDQPQHF. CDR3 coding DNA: TGTGCCAGTAGTATATCTGATCAGCCCCAGCATTTT.

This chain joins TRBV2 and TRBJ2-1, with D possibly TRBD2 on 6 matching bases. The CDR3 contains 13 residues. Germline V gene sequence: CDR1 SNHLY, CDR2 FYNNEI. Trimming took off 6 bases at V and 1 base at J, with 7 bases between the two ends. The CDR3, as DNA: TGTGCCAGCAGGGAGGGGTCCTACAATGAGCAGTTCTTC. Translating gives CASREGSYNEQFF. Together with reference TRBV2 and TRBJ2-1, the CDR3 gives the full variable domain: EPEVTQTPSHQVTQMGQEVILRCVPISNHLYFYWYRQILGQKVEFLVSFYNNEISEKSEIFDDQFSVERPDGSNFTLKIRSTKLEDSAMYFCASREGSYNEQFFGPGTRLTVL.

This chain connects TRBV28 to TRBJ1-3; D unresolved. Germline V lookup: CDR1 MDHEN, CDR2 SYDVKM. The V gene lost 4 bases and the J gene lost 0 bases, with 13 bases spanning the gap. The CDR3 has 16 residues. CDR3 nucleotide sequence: TGTGCCAGCAGTTCCATTGGGCATCACTCTGGAAACACCATATATTTT. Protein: CASSSIGHHSGNTIYF.

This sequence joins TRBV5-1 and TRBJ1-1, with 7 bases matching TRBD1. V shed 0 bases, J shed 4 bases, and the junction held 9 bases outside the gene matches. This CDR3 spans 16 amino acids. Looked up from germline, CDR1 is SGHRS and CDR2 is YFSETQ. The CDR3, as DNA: TGCGCCAGCAGCTTGGCCGGCCGGCAGGGGGGCACTGAAGCTTTCTTT. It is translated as CASSLAGRQGGTEAFF.

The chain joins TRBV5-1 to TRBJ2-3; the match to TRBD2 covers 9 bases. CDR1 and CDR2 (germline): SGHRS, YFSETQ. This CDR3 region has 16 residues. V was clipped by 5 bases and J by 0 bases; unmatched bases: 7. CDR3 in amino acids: CASSTRLAASTDTQYF. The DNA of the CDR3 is TGCGCCAGCAGTACCAGACTAGCGGCTAGCACAGATACGCAGTATTTT.